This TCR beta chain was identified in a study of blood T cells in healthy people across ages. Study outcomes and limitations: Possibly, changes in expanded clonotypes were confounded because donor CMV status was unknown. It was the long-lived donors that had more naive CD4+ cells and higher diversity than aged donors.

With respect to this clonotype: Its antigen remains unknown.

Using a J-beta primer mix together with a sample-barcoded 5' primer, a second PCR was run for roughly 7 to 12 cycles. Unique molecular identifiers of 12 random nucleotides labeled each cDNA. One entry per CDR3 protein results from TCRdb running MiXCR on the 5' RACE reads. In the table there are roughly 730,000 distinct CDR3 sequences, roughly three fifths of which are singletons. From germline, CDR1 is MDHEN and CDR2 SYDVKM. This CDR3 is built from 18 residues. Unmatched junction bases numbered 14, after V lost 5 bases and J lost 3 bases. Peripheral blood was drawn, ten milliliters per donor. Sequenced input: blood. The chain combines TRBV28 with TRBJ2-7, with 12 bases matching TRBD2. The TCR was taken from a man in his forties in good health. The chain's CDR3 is CASSQSTSGRTFGYEQYF. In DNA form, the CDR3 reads TGTGCCAGCAGTCAATCCACTAGCGGGAGGACCTTTGGCTACGAGCAGTACTTC. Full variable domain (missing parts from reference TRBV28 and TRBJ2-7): DVKVTQSSRYLVKRTGEKVFLECVQDMDHENMFWYRQDPGLGLRLIYFSYDVKMKEKGDIPEGYSVSREKKERFSLILESASTNQTSMYLCASSQSTSGRTFGYEQYFGPGTRLTVT.